Each of the 28 T cell receptor beta chains below was sequenced from the same sample in a study of blood T cell repertoires in COVID-19. Produced via immunoSEQ multiplex PCR; TCRdb's table is partial and in-frame only. The sample consists of 150,000 to 200,000 clones, over 75% of them appearing once. Specimen: PBMCs or T cells enriched from blood (not recorded which). These receptors were taken from a woman between 45 and 65 years old who had recovered from COVID-19.

This chain connects TRBV19 to TRBJ1-2, with D tentatively TRBD1 (6 bases). CDR1 and CDR2 (germline): LNHDA, SQIVND (reference sequence). The CDR3 extends over 13 amino acids. The ends were cut back, 6 bases at V and 2 bases at J, with 10 bases in the middle. The CDR3 DNA reads as TGTGCCAGTAGCACCAGGGGCAACTATGGCTACACCTTC. Translation: CASSTRGNYGYTF.

The rearrangement joins TRBV6-5 to TRBJ1-2; perhaps TRBD1 as D (6 bases). V was shortened by 6 bases and J by 5 bases, with 16 bases between the two germline ends. This CDR3 region has 14 residues. Per germline, CDR1 MNHEY and CDR2 SVGAGI. The CDR3 DNA is TGTGCCAGCAGGACAGGACGCATACCGTATGGCTACACCTTC. Protein: CASRTGRIPYGYTF.

V usage is TRBV27 and J usage is TRBJ2-3; 7 positions match TRBD2. This CDR3 has 16 amino acids. Germline lookup yields CDR1 MNHEY and CDR2 SMNVEV (reference sequence). V lost 5 bases to trimming and J lost 3 bases; unmatched junction nucleotides: 11. The CDR3 nucleotides read TGTGCCAGCAGTCCCGGGACTATCCGGGGGACAGATACGCAGTATTTT. This gives the protein CASSPGTIRGTDTQYF.

The chain joins TRBV11-2 to TRBJ1-2; D gene uncertain. From germline, CDR1 is SGHAT and CDR2 FQNNGV. The CDR3 runs 14 residues. Trimming pared 6 bases from V and 4 bases from J, leaving 15 bases between. CDR3 loop: CASSREALGYGYTF. CDR3 DNA: TGTGCCAGCAGTCGAGAGGCCCTGGGCTATGGCTACACCTTC.

CDR3 nucleotide sequence: TGTGCCAGCAGCCGGGGGACAGGCCCTGGGCCTTACGAGCAGTACTTC. This encodes CASSRGTGPGPYEQYF. The chain recombines TRBV7-8 with TRBJ2-7, with 8 bases matching TRBD1. The CDR3 consists of 16 residues. Germline-derived CDR1 and CDR2 are SGHVS and FQNEAQ. J gave up 4 bases and V 5 bases, and 13 bases lay outside the gene matches. The full variable domain, completed using reference TRBV7-8 and TRBJ2-7, is GAGVSQSPRYKVAKRGQDVALRCDPISGHVSLFWYQQALGQGPEFLTYFQNEAQLDKSGLPSDRFFAERPEGSVSTLKIQRTQQEDSAVYLCASSRGTGPGPYEQYFGPGTRLTVT.

The chain links TRBV6-5 to TRBJ2-7; 13 bases align to TRBD2. Germline V lookup: CDR1 MNHEY, CDR2 SVGAGI. CDR3 size: 15 residues. With 6 bases clipped from V and 6 bases from J, the junction kept 8 bases outside the gene matches. Here the CDR3 reads CASSSTSGGALEQYF. The CDR3 nucleotides are TGTGCCAGCAGCTCTACTAGCGGGGGGGCACTCGAGCAGTACTTC.

CDR3 sequence reads: CASREGLGSPLHF. The CDR3 DNA reads as TGCGCCAGCAGGGAGGGTCTGGGTTCACCCCTCCACTTT. The chain carries TRBV5-1 and TRBJ1-6; D unclear. V gave up 5 bases and J gave up 9 bases, with 12 bases separating them. Germline V lookup: CDR1 SGHRS, CDR2 YFSETQ. CDR3 length: 13 residues.

V is TRBV7-6 and J is TRBJ2-7; D unclear. Trimming took 1 base from V and 7 from J, leaving 14 bases between them. Germline V gene data show CDR1 as SGHVS and CDR2 as FNYEAQ. The CDR3 spans 14 residues. The CDR3 is CASSLDGAFGEQYF. DNA for the CDR3: TGTGCCAGCAGCTTAGATGGAGCCTTCGGGGAGCAGTACTTC.

This clone is a singleton in its sample. CDR3 DNA: TGTGCCTGGAGTGTACAGGGAGATACGCAGTATTTT. This gives the protein CAWSVQGDTQYF. J is TRBJ2-3 and V is TRBV30; weak D call: TRBD1 (6 bases). V lost 0 bases and J lost 5, with 6 bases in between. Germline CDR1 GTSNPN, CDR2 SVGIG (reference sequence). The CDR3 has 12 residues.

About this clone itself: Relative to the germline gene, one junction end is altered; a read error may explain this. The genes are TRBV4-3 and TRBJ2-7; D is unclear. Germline-derived CDR1 and CDR2 are LGHNA and YSLEER. This CDR3 spans 9 amino acids. CDR3 sequence reads: CASSPPANF. The CDR3 DNA is TGCGCCAGCAGCCCCCCAGCGAACTTC.

The rearrangement uses TRBV2 and TRBJ2-5; 11 bases are shared with TRBD2. The CDR3 totals 15 residues. Per the germline V gene, CDR1 is SNHLY and CDR2 is FYNNEI. Losses at the gene ends were 5 bases for V and 5 bases for J; bases not matched to a gene: 7. CDR3 in DNA: TGTGCCAGCAGTTCTAGCGGGGGGATCTGGGAGACCCAGTACTTC. It is translated as CASSSSGGIWETQYF. Looking up the rest from reference TRBV2 and TRBJ2-5 gives the full variable domain: EPEVTQTPSHQVTQMGQEVILRCVPISNHLYFYWYRQILGQKVEFLVSFYNNEISEKSEIFDDQFSVERPDGSNFTLKIRSTKLEDSAMYFCASSSSGGIWETQYFGPGTRLLVL.

The chain carries TRBV15 and TRBJ1-2; the match to TRBD1 covers 10 bases. V lost 1 base and J lost 4; bases outside the gene matches: 6. The V gene's germline CDR1 is LNHNV and CDR2 YYDKDF (reference sequence). The CDR3 has 16 amino acids. CDR3 sequence reads: CATSRGQGAKTYGYTF. CDR3 bases: TGTGCCACCAGCAGAGGACAGGGGGCGAAGACCTATGGCTACACCTTC. The entire variable domain, with the rest obtained from reference TRBV15 and TRBJ1-2, is as follows: DAMVIQNPRYQVTQFGKPVTLSCSQTLNHNVMYWYQQKSSQAPKLLFHYYDKDFNNEADTPDNFQSRRPNTSFCFLDIRSPGLGDTAMYLCATSRGQGAKTYGYTFGSGTRLTVV.

The chain couples TRBV6-5 to TRBJ1-5, with TRBD1 matching 9 bases. Per germline, CDR1 MNHEY and CDR2 SVGAGI. J was trimmed by 0 bases and V by 5 bases; bases with no gene match: 2. This CDR3 spans 15 amino acids. The DNA of the CDR3 is TGTGCCAGCAGTCTGGGACAGGGTAGCAATCAGCCCCAGCATTTT. Protein: CASSLGQGSNQPQHF.

This chain links TRBV19 with TRBJ2-2, with D hard to call. Germline CDR1 and CDR2: LNHDA and SQIVND (reference sequence). This CDR3 comprises 14 residues. Trimming removed 3 bases at V and 4 bases at J, with 9 bases between. CDR3: CASSMQVATGELFF. CDR3 sequence (DNA): TGTGCCAGTAGTATGCAGGTGGCCACCGGGGAGCTGTTTTTT.

This chain uses TRBV10-2 with TRBJ2-2; D perhaps matches TRBD1 (6 bases). CDR1 is WSHSY and CDR2 is SAAADI in the germline V gene. The CDR3 totals 17 residues. The ends were cut back, 0 bases at V and 4 bases at J, with 15 bases in the middle. The CDR3 region has the DNA TGCGCCAGCAGTGAGTCGAGTCGGGGCAGGGGCACCGGGGAGCTGTTTTTT. It yields the protein CASSESSRGRGTGELFF.

V gene TRBV29-1 combines with J gene TRBJ1-1, with D perhaps matching TRBD1 (5 bases). V lost 5 bases and J 0 bases, leaving 10 bases between the germline ends. The CDR3 sequence is 13 residues long. CDR1 is SQVTM and CDR2 is ANQGSEA in the germline V gene. The CDR3 region is CSVSWGMNTEAFF. CDR3 bases: TGCAGCGTTTCGTGGGGCATGAACACTGAAGCTTTCTTT.

This chain links TRBV5-6 with TRBJ2-3; 10 bases align to TRBD2. The V gene's germline CDR1 is SGHDT and CDR2 YYEEEE. The CDR3 has 17 residues. The J segment lost 2 bases and the V segment lost 0 bases, leaving 6 bases of the junction unmatched. The chain's CDR3 is CASSLEVAGGDTDTQYF. The CDR3 nucleotides read TGTGCCAGCAGCTTGGAGGTAGCGGGGGGTGACACAGATACGCAGTATTTT.

The rearrangement joins TRBV28 to TRBJ2-7, with D possibly TRBD1 on 5 matching bases. Germline-derived CDR1 and CDR2 are MDHEN and SYDVKM. Trimming removed 2 bases from V and 2 bases from J, with 13 bases in between. CDR3 length equals 15 residues. This CDR3 is CASSLNNDRAYEQYF. The CDR3, as DNA: TGTGCCAGCAGTTTAAATAACGACAGAGCCTACGAGCAGTACTTC.

The rearrangement uses TRBV18 and TRBJ2-3, with D perhaps matching TRBD2 (6 bases). The germline gives CDR1 KGHSH, CDR2 LQKENI. CDR3 length equals 16 residues. Trimming took off 0 bases at V and 4 bases at J, with 14 bases between the two ends. CDR3: CASSPPLRRDADTQYF. DNA of the CDR3: TGTGCCAGCTCACCACCGCTCAGGAGGGACGCAGATACGCAGTATTTT.

The chain links TRBV19 to TRBJ2-4; TRBD2 is a possible D gene (5 bases). Germline V lookup: CDR1 LNHDA, CDR2 SQIVND (reference sequence). Between the trimmed V and J ends, which lost 6 bases and 0 bases, there was a span of 15 bases. The CDR3 length is 16 residues. This CDR3 is CASSQPRTVAKNIQYF. The CDR3 DNA follows: TGTGCCAGTAGCCAACCCAGGACTGTAGCCAAAAACATTCAGTACTTC.

Here the CDR3 reads CAWSKAQGASNQPQHF. The CDR3 DNA sequence: TGTGCCTGGAGCAAAGCACAGGGAGCGAGCAATCAGCCCCAGCATTTT. The genes are TRBV30 and TRBJ1-5; D perhaps matches TRBD1 (6 bases). Germline CDR1 is GTSNPN and CDR2 is SVGIG (reference sequence). This CDR3 contains 16 residues. Trimming shortened V by 3 bases and J by 1 base, and 16 bases separated the two germline ends.

The rearrangement joins TRBV7-9 to TRBJ1-2; TRBD1 agrees at 7 bases. Germline trimming cut 0 bases from V and 5 bases from J; bases unmatched to any gene: 3. The germline V gene encodes CDR1 SEHNR and CDR2 FQNEAQ (reference sequence). The length of the CDR3 is 14 residues. CDR3 amino acids: CASSLAGGPYGYTF. The CDR3 DNA sequence: TGTGCCAGCAGCTTAGCAGGGGGCCCGTATGGCTACACCTTC.

The chain couples TRBV14 to TRBJ1-4; D perhaps matches TRBD1 (5 bases). Trimming stripped 0 bases from V and 0 bases from J, with 14 bases between. The CDR3 length is 18 residues. Looked up from germline, CDR1 is SGHDN and CDR2 is FVKESK. The chain's CDR3 is CASSQDLQGGATNEKLFF. The CDR3 region has the DNA TGTGCCAGCAGCCAAGATTTGCAAGGAGGGGCAACTAATGAAAAACTGTTTTTT.

J is TRBJ2-7 and V is TRBV5-4; TRBD2 might be the D (5 bases). The V gene's germline CDR1 is SGHNT and CDR2 YYREEE (reference sequence). The ends were cut back, 0 bases at V and 6 bases at J, with 16 bases in the middle. The CDR3 sequence is 15 residues long. CDR3 coding DNA: TGTGCCAGCAGCTTGGCAGGACCCACTAGTACCGAGCAGTACTTC. Its translation: CASSLAGPTSTEQYF.

This rearrangement joins TRBV7-8 to TRBJ1-5; D uncertain. V lost 5 bases to trimming and J lost 1 base, with 6 bases between them. CDR3 size: 13 residues. Per the germline V gene, CDR1 is SGHVS and CDR2 is FQNEAQ. CDR3 bases: TGTGCCAGCAGCCGTAGCAGCAATCAGCCCCAGCATTTT. As protein: CASSRSSNQPQHF.

CDR3: CASRGTGGRDQPQHF. The CDR3 DNA follows: TGTGCCAGCAGGGGGACAGGGGGCCGGGATCAGCCCCAGCATTTT. The chain links TRBV6-5 to TRBJ1-5; TRBD1 agrees at 12 bases. V was pared by 6 bases and J by 5 bases, with 5 bases of the junction left unmatched. The CDR3 runs 15 residues. CDR1 and CDR2 (germline): MNHEY, SVGAGI.

The chain recombines TRBV3-1 (or the pseudogene TRBV3-2) with TRBJ2-2; the D gene is possibly TRBD1 (5 bases). Germline V CDR1 and CDR2: LGHDT, YNNKEL (reference sequence). Deletions cut 0 bases from V and 7 bases from J, with 12 bases between. The length of the CDR3 is 15 residues. The CDR3 sequence: CASSQDLTENGELFF. The CDR3 nucleotides read TGTGCCAGCAGCCAAGACCTGACAGAAAACGGGGAGCTGTTTTTT.

In DNA, the CDR3 is TGTGCCAGTAGTATAGGGGCCCTCTACGAGCAGTACTTC. It specifies CASSIGALYEQYF. The chain combines TRBV19 with TRBJ2-7, with unresolved D. CDR3 length equals 13 residues. Germline assignment: CDR1 LNHDA and CDR2 SQIVND (reference sequence). V was clipped by 1 base and J by 3 bases, with 7 bases between them.